These 24 T cell receptor beta chains share one sample of origin, sequenced in a study of human T cells and chemical hapten exposure. One entry per CDR3 protein results from TCRdb running MiXCR on the RACE reads. The table records around 120,000 distinct CDR3 sequences, approximately 13% of them present only once. The time point was: pre-sensitization, week 0. Treatment reported: therapeutic diphenylcyclopropenone sensitization with weekly scalp DPC. Specimen: whole blood, collected in connection with sensitization to the hapten diphenylcyclopropenone (DPC). The receptors stem from a woman aged 18-35 years with alopecia areata. Some clones in this sample may be carry-over from other donors' samples.

This chain's CDR3 is CASSPWHLWTFF. The CDR3 region has the DNA TGTGCCAGCAGCCCGTGGCATCTGTGGACTTTCTTT. The chain joins TRBV7-9 to TRBJ1-1; D unresolved. This CDR3 spans 12 amino acids. Trimming cost V 5 bases and J 12 bases, with 16 bases left between them. In germline, CDR1 is SEHNR, CDR2 FQNEAQ (reference sequence).

This clonotype has only a few counts. The gene calls are TRBV28 and TRBJ2-7; D is undetermined. The ends were cut back, 0 bases at V and 2 bases at J, with 5 bases in the middle. Germline assignment: CDR1 MDHEN and CDR2 SYDVKM. The CDR3 contains 13 residues. CDR3 sequence: CASSLWGTYEQYF. The CDR3 nucleotides are TGTGCCAGCAGTTTATGGGGTACCTACGAGCAGTACTTC.

This clonotype has just a few counts. The CDR3 loop is CASSSGQGSTDTQYF. DNA of the CDR3: TGTGCCAGCAGTTCTGGACAGGGAAGCACAGATACGCAGTATTTT. This sequence joins TRBV12-3 or TRBV12-4 and TRBJ2-3; TRBD1 aligns across 8 bases. The ends lost 4 bases at V and 0 bases at J; junction bases unmatched: 3. The CDR3 loop spans 15 amino acids.

This clonotype was observed a handful of times. V and J are TRBV23-1 and TRBJ1-5, with TRBD1 matching 8 bases. TRBV23-1 is placed among ORFs of uncertain function. The ends lost 10 bases at V and 2 bases at J; junction bases unmatched: 13. The length of the CDR3 is 16 residues. The DNA for the CDR3 is TGCGCCACCCGACAGGGGCTCCCGAGAGGCAATCAGCCCCAGCATTTT. This encodes CATRQGLPRGNQPQHF.

This clonotype was seen only a few times. J is TRBJ2-6 and V is TRBV4-3; D is unclear. Trimming took 7 bases from V and 3 from J, leaving 16 bases between them. Germline lookup yields CDR1 LGHNA and CDR2 YSLEER. This CDR3 spans 16 amino acids. CDR3 sequence: CASTFDTADGANVLTF. CDR3 DNA: TGCGCCAGCACCTTTGATACAGCCGATGGGGCCAACGTCCTGACTTTC.

This clonotype was seen more than once but under ten times. The chain has TRBV5-4 and TRBJ2-2, with D perhaps matching TRBD2 (6 bases). V lost 4 bases and J 3 bases, leaving 13 bases between the germline ends. Germline V lookup: CDR1 SGHNT, CDR2 YYREEE (reference sequence). The CDR3 runs to 15 residues. CDR3 sequence reads: CASSPEGPYTGELFF. In nucleotides, the CDR3 is TGTGCCAGCAGCCCGGAGGGGCCGTACACCGGGGAGCTGTTTTTT. The variable domain in full, with the rest retrieved from reference TRBV5-4 and TRBJ2-2, is ETGVTQSPTHLIKTRGQQVTLRCSSQSGHNTVSWYQQALGQGPQFIFQYYREEENGRGNFPPRFSGLQFPNYSSELNVNALELDDSALYLCASSPEGPYTGELFFGEGSRLTVL.

This clonotype was seen a few times. The rearrangement joins TRBV6-8 to TRBJ2-6; D is unclear. V shed 7 bases and J shed 0 bases, with 22 bases lying between them. This CDR3 has 19 residues. Germline CDR1 and CDR2: MNHGY and SAAAGT. In DNA form, the CDR3 reads TGTGCCAGCAATCCCTGGGCGACGTGGCTGGGCTCTGGGGCCAACGTCCTGACTTTC. Residues: CASNPWATWLGSGANVLTF.

The rearrangement joins TRBV2 to TRBJ2-7; D not certain. Trimming stripped 6 bases from V and 0 bases from J, with 12 bases between. Looked up from germline, CDR1 is SNHLY and CDR2 is FYNNEI. The CDR3 totals 14 residues. The CDR3 loop reads CASSRRAISYEQYF. The CDR3, as DNA: TGTGCCAGCAGCCGACGAGCTATCTCCTACGAGCAGTACTTC.

V is TRBV27 and J is TRBJ2-3; 9 bases line up with TRBD1. The germline V gene encodes CDR1 MNHEY and CDR2 SMNVEV (reference sequence). The CDR3 is made up of 14 amino acids. V dropped 5 bases and J dropped 2; count of bases not matched to a gene: 2. This chain's CDR3 is CASSGQGITDTQYF. DNA for the CDR3: TGTGCCAGCAGTGGACAGGGGATCACAGATACGCAGTATTTT.

The V gene is TRBV5-1, the J gene TRBJ2-7; 7 bases match TRBD2. In germline, CDR1 is SGHRS, CDR2 YFSETQ. There are 14 residues in the CDR3. Losses at the gene ends were 3 bases for V and 4 bases for J; bases not matched to a gene: 7. DNA for the CDR3: TGCGCCAGCAGCTCTGGTTTGGGGGGGTACGAGCAGTACTTC. Translated, it gives CASSSGLGGYEQYF.

For this clonotype: A much larger clone lies one base from this, so it may be a read error. CDR3 nucleotides: TGTGCCAGCAGCTTAGGGGACAGAACCTATGGCTACACCTTC. Residues: CASSLGDRTYGYTF. The chain is built from TRBV11-2 and TRBJ1-2; 7 bases map to TRBD1. The CDR3 contains 14 residues. Germline CDR1 is SGHAT and CDR2 is FQNNGV. After removal of 1 base from V and 4 bases from J, the junction contained 3 bases not matched to a gene.

Only a few counts were recorded for this clonotype. V and J are TRBV18 and TRBJ1-1; D not certain. Per germline, CDR1 KGHSH and CDR2 LQKENI. This CDR3 contains 17 residues. Trimming pared 6 bases from V and 4 bases from J, leaving 24 bases between. The CDR3 protein is CASSRIAGVGMGTEAFF. CDR3 coding DNA: TGTGCCAGCTCCCGAATAGCTGGGGTAGGGATGGGCACTGAAGCTTTCTTT.

Many counts were recorded for this clonotype. The chain joins TRBV6-2 or TRBV6-3 to TRBJ1-1, with 9 bases matching TRBD1. V was pared by 7 bases and J by 1 base, with 13 bases of the junction left unmatched. This CDR3 has 17 amino acids. Germline CDR1 MNHEY, CDR2 SVGEGT. CDR3 sequence reads: CASTLRGTGSWNTEAFF. The CDR3 region has the DNA TGTGCCAGCACTTTACGAGGGACAGGGTCATGGAACACTGAAGCTTTCTTT.

There are many counts of this clonotype. This sequence joins TRBV28 and TRBJ2-7; 7 bases match TRBD2. The CDR3 runs 14 residues. Trimming cost V 3 bases and J 0 bases; bases outside gene matches: 2. Germline lookup yields CDR1 MDHEN and CDR2 SYDVKM. Here the CDR3 reads CASSLGGSSYEQYF. The CDR3 DNA is TGTGCCAGCAGTTTGGGCGGGAGCTCCTACGAGCAGTACTTC.

This clonotype was counted a few times. The chain has TRBV12-3 or TRBV12-4 and TRBJ1-1; D might be TRBD1 (5 bases). This CDR3 has 13 amino acids. The V and J ends lost 3 bases and 5 bases respectively, with 10 bases between them. DNA of the CDR3: TGTGCCAGCAGTTTGTCGGGGGTAACTGAAGCTTTCTTT. Protein product: CASSLSGVTEAFF.

This clonotype came up a few times. V is TRBV7-9 and J is TRBJ1-1, with D hard to call. Trimming removed 3 bases from V and 1 base from J, with 6 bases in between. From germline, CDR1 is SEHNR and CDR2 FQNEAQ (reference sequence). The CDR3 has 13 residues. Here the CDR3 reads CASSFDGNTEAFF. The CDR3 DNA follows: TGTGCCAGCAGCTTTGATGGGAACACTGAAGCTTTCTTT. The full variable domain, with the rest looked up from reference TRBV7-9 and TRBJ1-1, is DTGVSQNPRHKITKRGQNVTFRCDPISEHNRLYWYRQTLGQGPEFLTYFQNEAQLEKSRLLSDRFSAERPKGSFSTLEIQRTEQGDSAMYLCASSFDGNTEAFFGQGTRLTVV.

This clonotype was picked up many times. The rearrangement joins TRBV12-3 or TRBV12-4 to TRBJ1-2, with D tentatively TRBD1 (5 bases). V shed 6 bases and J shed 3 bases, with 11 bases lying between them. The CDR3 runs 13 residues. The CDR3 sequence is CASSPQGDYGYTF. The CDR3 DNA sequence: TGTGCCAGCAGCCCGCAGGGTGACTATGGCTACACCTTC.

The chain employs TRBV15 and TRBJ1-1, with D unresolved. Germline-derived CDR1 and CDR2 are LNHNV and YYDKDF (reference sequence). V was shortened by 2 bases and J by 4 bases, with 14 bases between the two germline ends. The CDR3 consists of 15 residues. In DNA form, the CDR3 reads TGTGCCACCAGCAGAAGGACCGGGGTGTCCACTGAAGCTTTCTTT. Its protein product is CATSRRTGVSTEAFF.

This clonotype was counted ten times or more. The rearrangement uses TRBV5-4 and TRBJ2-7; TRBD1 is a possible D gene (7 bases). Trimming stripped 2 bases from V and 4 bases from J, with 10 bases between. The CDR3 spans 13 residues. Germline V CDR1 and CDR2: SGHNT, YYREEE (reference sequence). CDR3 loop: CASSFRGRYEQYF. CDR3 coding DNA: TGTGCCAGCAGCTTCAGGGGGAGGTACGAGCAGTACTTC.

The table lists this clonotype with a few counts. The chain combines TRBV21-1 with TRBJ2-5; TRBD2, the D gene given by the table, was not confirmed from the DNA. TRBV21-1 is marked as a pseudogene. The CDR3 runs to 12 residues. DNA for the CDR3: TGTGCCAGCGAAAAAGGGAGGGGGACCCAGTACTTC. It specifies CASEKGRGTQYF.

This chain connects TRBV29-1 to TRBJ1-5; weak D call: TRBD1 (5 bases). Germline V gene lookup returns CDR1 SQVTM and CDR2 ANQGSEA. The CDR3 runs to 13 residues. V was cut by 6 bases and J by 4 bases, with 13 bases left in between. The CDR3 nucleotides read TGCAGCGTCCGATCGGGGCCAAATCAGCCCCAGCATTTT. This sequence encodes CSVRSGPNQPQHF.

The chain recombines TRBV6-1 with TRBJ1-5; D unclear. V was trimmed by 6 bases and J by 6 bases, leaving 6 bases between them. CDR1 is MNHNS, CDR2 SASEGT, per germline. This CDR3 is built from 11 residues. The CDR3, as DNA: TGTGCCAGCAGCGACGGTCAGCCCCAGCATTTT. Its translation: CASSDGQPQHF.

This clonotype was counted between two and nine times. The chain joins TRBV12-3 or TRBV12-4 to TRBJ1-6; D is undetermined. Trimming stripped 1 base from V and 7 bases from J, with 8 bases between. The CDR3 is made up of 14 amino acids. CDR3 nucleotides: TGTGCCAGCAGTTTAGGCACGGCGAATTCACCCCTCCACTTT. It codes for CASSLGTANSPLHF.

This clonotype was picked up a small number of times. V gene TRBV12-3 or TRBV12-4 combines with J gene TRBJ2-7; D unclear. The ends were cut back, 3 bases at V and 6 bases at J, with 6 bases in the middle. The length of the CDR3 is 11 residues. As DNA, the CDR3 is TGTGCCAGCAGTTTGGCCAGCGAGCAGTACTTC. Residues: CASSLASEQYF.